Listed here are 27 T cell receptor beta chains from one sample, sequenced in a study of cytomegalovirus exposure and HLA in healthy donors. It was with 60 Vbeta and 13 Jbeta primers that the PCR ran. Sequencing used immunoSEQ multiplex PCR; TCRdb keeps in-frame clones, though not all of them. The sample shows a few hundred thousand clones, around four fifths of them seen only once. Specimen: PBMCs. The receptor set was obtained from a woman in her fifties or sixties in good health and CMV-seropositive.

V is TRBV19 and J is TRBJ2-1; D is possibly TRBD2 (5 bases). Looked up from germline, CDR1 is LNHDA and CDR2 is SQIVND (reference sequence). Trimming pared 5 bases from V and 12 bases from J, leaving 14 bases between. The CDR3 loop spans 12 amino acids. CDR3 amino acids: CASSDYGVAQFF. DNA of the CDR3: TGTGCCAGTAGTGATTACGGGGTAGCGCAGTTCTTC.

This clone was picked up one time. This chain joins TRBV7-2 and TRBJ1-1, with unresolved D. Trimming left V 4 bases short and J 3 bases short, with 15 bases between. CDR3 length equals 15 residues. From germline, CDR1 is SGHTA and CDR2 FQGNSA. CDR3 in amino acids: CASSWIRSGDTEAFF. In DNA form, the CDR3 reads TGTGCCAGCAGCTGGATAAGGAGTGGTGACACTGAAGCTTTCTTT.

V gene TRBV5-6 combines with J gene TRBJ2-5; 13 bases line up with TRBD2. Germline assignment: CDR1 SGHDT and CDR2 YYEEEE. The CDR3 runs 16 residues. V was pared by 4 bases and J by 5 bases, with 8 bases of the junction left unmatched. The CDR3: CASSLGLAGAGETQYF. The DNA for the CDR3 is TGTGCCAGCAGCCTTGGACTAGCGGGGGCCGGGGAGACCCAGTACTTC.

The chain joins TRBV28 to TRBJ1-5, with D possibly matching TRBD1 (5 bases). V was clipped by 3 bases and J by 4 bases, with 7 bases between them. This CDR3 contains 13 residues. Germline V gene sequence: CDR1 MDHEN, CDR2 SYDVKM. This chain's CDR3 is CASSFGGNQPQHF. The CDR3 region has the DNA TGTGCCAGCAGTTTCGGGGGGAATCAGCCCCAGCATTTT.

The V call is TRBV5-6, the J call TRBJ1-3, with a possible D match to TRBD1 (6 bases). The CDR3 spans 15 residues. Germline V lookup: CDR1 SGHDT, CDR2 YYEEEE. Between the trimmed V and J ends, which lost 4 bases and 0 bases, there was a span of 11 bases. The CDR3 DNA is TGTGCCAGCAGCACAACAGGGATCTCTGGAAACACCATATATTTT. Residues: CASSTTGISGNTIYF.

J is TRBJ2-7 and V is TRBV7-2; unclear D gene. Trimming shortened V by 3 bases and J by 6 bases, and 6 bases separated the two germline ends. This CDR3 is 11 amino acids long. Germline CDR1 and CDR2: SGHTA and FQGNSA. The CDR3 spells CASSFSLEQYF. CDR3 DNA: TGTGCCAGCAGCTTCTCCCTCGAGCAGTACTTC.

The J gene is TRBJ1-1, the V gene TRBV10-3; no firm D call. V lost 2 bases to trimming and J lost 7 bases, with 5 bases between them. Germline CDR1 ENHRY, CDR2 SYGVKD. This CDR3 region has 11 residues. The CDR3 DNA is TGTGCCATCAGTGAGCTCAGTGAAGCTTTCTTT. This codes for CAISELSEAFF.

J is TRBJ2-1 and V is TRBV6-5, with TRBD2 matching 7 bases. V trimming: 0 bases; J trimming: 4 bases; junction bases outside the gene matches: 6. Germline V gene lookup returns CDR1 MNHEY and CDR2 SVGAGI. This CDR3 spans 16 amino acids. The CDR3 sequence: CASSYSSSGAYNEQFF. For the CDR3, the DNA is TGTGCCAGCAGTTACTCCTCTAGCGGAGCGTACAATGAGCAGTTCTTC.

The chain is built from TRBV6-4 and TRBJ2-1, with 12 bases fitting TRBD2. J was trimmed by 2 bases and V by 2 bases; bases with no gene match: 4. This CDR3 is 17 amino acids long. Germline CDR1 and CDR2: MRHNA and SNTAGT. The CDR3: CASSDGASGGAYNEQFF. CDR3 sequence (DNA): TGTGCCAGCAGTGACGGGGCTAGCGGGGGGGCCTACAATGAGCAGTTCTTC.

The rearrangement joins TRBV10-3 to TRBJ2-2, with 7 nucleotides matching TRBD2. V lost 4 bases, J lost 6 bases, and 5 bases stayed unmatched. The V gene's germline CDR1 is ENHRY and CDR2 SYGVKD. CDR3 length: 14 amino acids. The CDR3 reads CAISGPAGAGELFF. DNA for the CDR3: TGTGCCATCAGTGGACCGGCGGGGGCCGGGGAGCTGTTTTTT.

The rearrangement links TRBV6-1 to TRBJ1-5; possibly TRBD1 for D (5 bases). The CDR3 consists of 14 residues. Germline lookup yields CDR1 MNHNS and CDR2 SASEGT. V was cut by 4 bases and J by 0 bases, with 7 bases left in between. As DNA, the CDR3 is TGTGCCAGCAGTGGGACAAATAGCAATCAGCCCCAGCATTTT. It yields the protein CASSGTNSNQPQHF.

J is TRBJ1-1 and V is TRBV6-5; D may be TRBD1 (5 bases). From germline, CDR1 is MNHEY and CDR2 SVGAGI. There are 15 residues in the CDR3. Trimming pared 2 bases from V and 1 base from J, leaving 11 bases between. CDR3 bases: TGTGCCAGCAGTTACGCTGCAGGGTCGAACACTGAAGCTTTCTTT. Translating it yields CASSYAAGSNTEAFF.

V is TRBV27 and J is TRBJ1-1; TRBD1 is a possible D gene (5 bases). Germline V gene lookup returns CDR1 MNHEY and CDR2 SMNVEV (reference sequence). The CDR3 has 14 residues. V was clipped by 3 bases and J by 2 bases, with 10 bases between them. As DNA, the CDR3 is TGTGCCAGCAGTTTCTGGGGGGACAACACTGAAGCTTTCTTT. Translating gives CASSFWGDNTEAFF.

The rearrangement joins TRBV30 to TRBJ2-5; perhaps TRBD2 as D (6 bases). This CDR3 has 14 residues. Germline V gene sequence: CDR1 GTSNPN, CDR2 SVGIG (reference sequence). The V end was cut by 2 bases, the J end by 7 bases, with 17 bases between. CDR3 coding DNA: TGTGCCTGGAGTTCTTTGGCCACTAGCCGGACCCAGTACTTC. Translated: CAWSSLATSRTQYF.

This clone has just a few counts. The chain links TRBV6-1 to TRBJ1-5; possible D gene TRBD1, 6 bases. This CDR3 contains 13 residues. The germline V gene encodes CDR1 MNHNS and CDR2 SASEGT. V was trimmed by 6 bases and J by 7 bases, leaving 13 bases between them. The CDR3 DNA reads as TGTGCCAGCAGCTACGTTGGGGGCCAGCCCCAGCATTTT. Translation: CASSYVGGQPQHF.

This clone was seen only a few times. CDR3 nucleotides: TGTGCCAGCAGCCCCGGACAGGGAGGAAACACCATATATTTT. Its translation is CASSPGQGGNTIYF. V usage is TRBV7-9 and J usage is TRBJ1-3; TRBD1 aligns across 8 bases. This CDR3 is built from 14 residues. Germline-derived CDR1 and CDR2 are SEHNR and FQNEAQ (reference sequence). Germline trimming cut 5 bases from V and 4 bases from J; bases unmatched to any gene: 4.

This clone showed up just a few times. This same CDR3 is encoded by further DNA sequences in the sample. This chain links TRBV6-5 with TRBJ2-7, with TRBD1 matching over 10 bases. The CDR3 sequence is 15 residues long. Germline V gene lookup returns CDR1 MNHEY and CDR2 SVGAGI. Germline trimming cut 4 bases from V and 4 bases from J; bases unmatched to any gene: 7. CDR3 DNA: TGTGCCAGCAGTTCCCCGGGACAGGGGAGTTACGAGCAGTACTTC. Amino acids: CASSSPGQGSYEQYF.

This chain joins TRBV19 and TRBJ1-6; 10 nucleotides agree with TRBD1. V shed 2 bases, J shed 9 bases, and the junction held 7 bases outside the gene matches. The germline gives CDR1 LNHDA, CDR2 SQIVND (reference sequence). The CDR3 is 16 amino acids. CDR3 residues: CASSISDRGTGSPLHF. CDR3 in DNA: TGTGCCAGTAGTATATCGGACAGGGGGACAGGTTCACCCCTCCACTTT.

This chain connects TRBV6-1 to TRBJ2-7; tentative D call: TRBD2 (6 bases). CDR3 length equals 14 residues. Germline V gene sequence: CDR1 MNHNS, CDR2 SASEGT. Trimming shortened V by 8 bases and J by 2 bases, and 16 bases separated the two germline ends. The CDR3 sequence is CASGGPHTTYEQYF. CDR3 in DNA: TGTGCCAGCGGAGGGCCACACACAACCTACGAGCAGTACTTC.

The genes are TRBV2 and TRBJ1-1, with D possibly being TRBD1 (6 bases). Germline-derived CDR1 and CDR2 are SNHLY and FYNNEI. This CDR3 spans 13 amino acids. Trimming took 4 bases from V and 9 from J, leaving 15 bases between them. CDR3 nucleotide sequence: TGTGCCAGCAGTGTACAGGGTACGGGAAAAGCTTTCTTT. As protein: CASSVQGTGKAFF.

The chain uses TRBV6-5 and TRBJ1-5; 7 bases are shared with TRBD1. The germline V gene encodes CDR1 MNHEY and CDR2 SVGAGI. The CDR3 extends over 14 amino acids. With V trimmed by 2 bases and J by 2 bases, 0 bases remained unmatched. This chain's CDR3 is CASSYDRGNQPQHF. DNA for the CDR3: TGTGCCAGCAGTTACGACAGGGGCAATCAGCCCCAGCATTTT.

The gene calls are TRBV23-1 and TRBJ2-2; 7 bases line up with TRBD2. TRBV23-1 has ORF status, its function being uncertain. The CDR3 length is 16 residues. J was trimmed by 4 bases and V by 0 bases; bases with no gene match: 5. CDR3 nucleotide sequence: TGCGCCAGCAGTCAATCGAGTTGGGGGGGCACCGGGGAGCTGTTTTTT. Residues: CASSQSSWGGTGELFF.

The rearrangement uses TRBV28 and TRBJ1-2, with 8 bases aligning to TRBD1. The CDR3 runs to 14 residues. Germline CDR1 reads MDHEN; CDR2 reads SYDVKM. Trimming removed 6 bases from V and 4 bases from J; junction bases left unmatched: 7. The CDR3 region is CASSSGQEGYGYTF. CDR3 in DNA: TGTGCCAGCAGCTCGGGACAGGAAGGCTATGGCTACACCTTC.

A word on this clone: The junction and the germline gene differ at one end; a read error may be behind it. The J gene is TRBJ2-1, the V gene TRBV5-1; D call uncertain. This CDR3 comprises 15 residues. Per germline, CDR1 SGHRS and CDR2 YFSETQ. CDR3 nucleotide sequence: TGCGCCAGCAGCTTGGCCTCGACTTCTTACAATGGGCAGTTCTTC. It encodes CASSLASTSYNGQFF.

The chain links TRBV11-2 to TRBJ2-7; 16 positions match TRBD2. The CDR3 extends over 16 amino acids. V gave up 5 bases and J gave up 4 bases; unmatched junction bases: 5. Germline V CDR1 and CDR2: SGHAT, FQNNGV. The CDR3 here is CASSPGTSGRVYEQYF. The CDR3 DNA follows: TGTGCCAGCAGCCCTGGGACTAGCGGGAGGGTTTACGAGCAGTACTTC.

This chain joins TRBV27 and TRBJ2-3, with a possible D match to TRBD1 (6 bases). The length of the CDR3 is 15 residues. Germline V gene data show CDR1 as MNHEY and CDR2 as SMNVEV (reference sequence). V dropped 6 bases and J dropped 1 base, with 14 bases sitting between them. CDR3 region: CASSLRGPGTDTQYF. The CDR3 DNA sequence: TGTGCCAGCAGCCTCAGGGGTCCTGGCACAGATACGCAGTATTTT.

This chain joins TRBV7-2 and TRBJ2-7; 7 bases fit TRBD2. Germline trimming cut 6 bases from V and 2 bases from J; bases unmatched to any gene: 7. CDR1 SGHTA and CDR2 FQGNSA come from the germline V gene. The CDR3 has 14 residues. CDR3 in amino acids: CASSLGREPYEQYF. The CDR3 region has the DNA TGTGCCAGCAGTCTAGGGAGGGAGCCCTACGAGCAGTACTTC.